This T cell receptor beta chain came from a study of a mutant IDH1 vaccine in newly diagnosed glioma. Study-wide context: Onset of vaccination occurred 4-6 weeks following radiotherapy alone, or with temozolomide cycles. Patients had received radiotherapy, temozolomide, or both previously, most receiving both. Visit timing is recorded as week 35 for V12 and week 47 for V13.

This CDR3 spans 13 amino acids. CDR1 is MNHEY and CDR2 is SVGAGI in the germline V gene. The V gene end was trimmed by 6 bases and the J gene end by 10 bases; junction bases not matched to a gene: 8. Notes on this clone: Its antigen remains unidentified.

The repertoire was sequenced with immunoSEQ multiplex PCR; TCRdb's copy has only in-frame clones and lacks some. The sample holds 31,000 or so clones, about 86% seen once. Time point here: week 47, end of study. Alongside topical imiquimod, each dose of vaccine comprised 300 ug of mutant IDH1 20-mer peptide. The clonotype originates from a man between 25 and 39 years old with glioma. The chain recombines TRBV6-5 with TRBJ1-5; 8 bases agree with TRBD1. The starting material was PBMCs, obtained from a glioma patient whose treatment included an IDH1 peptide vaccine. CDR3 coding DNA: TGTGCCAGCAGCTCCCGGGACAGGAGTCCCCAGCATTTT. Its translation: CASSSRDRSPQHF.